The T cell receptor (beta chain) described here comes from a study of PD-L1 blockade in urothelial cancer. On the study more broadly: Analysis of blood occurred 3 weeks (second dose) and 6 weeks after treatment start. Each blood sample yielded a median of about 150,000 T cells.

The data were produced by immunoSEQ multiplex PCR, yet TCRdb's version contains in-frame clones alone and is incomplete. The table lists about 82,000 clones, about 90% of them singletons, with around 5% in the top ten. In germline, CDR1 is SGHVS, CDR2 FNYEAQ. The CDR3 loop spans 16 amino acids. V lost 0 bases, J lost 9 bases, and 9 bases stayed unmatched. Patients' urothelial carcinoma was locally advanced or metastatic. The chain joins TRBV7-6 to TRBJ2-1; TRBD1 matches 9 bases. The input for sequencing was PBMCs, taken around atezolizumab (anti-PD-L1) treatment. This sequence originates from a woman in her sixties or seventies with urothelial cancer. CDR3 coding DNA: TGTGCCAGCAGCTTAGCCGGGACAGGGCTTGGCGGTGAGCAGTTCTTC. This codes for CASSLAGTGLGGEQFF.